The 14 T cell receptor beta chains given below trace back to one sample, sequenced in a study of cytomegalovirus exposure and HLA in healthy donors. The PCR made use of 60 Vbeta and 13 Jbeta primers. Generated by immunoSEQ multiplex PCR, the TCRdb table keeps only in-frame clones and is missing some. The sample holds about 110,000 clones, about three quarters seen once. Sample: PBMCs. The receptors come from a female donor in good health and CMV-seropositive.

The chain is built from TRBV4-1 and TRBJ2-5; perhaps TRBD1 as D (5 bases). The germline gives CDR1 MGHRA, CDR2 YSYEKL. The V and J ends lost 0 bases and 4 bases respectively, with 9 bases between them. CDR3 size: 14 residues. CDR3 region: CASSQDDSGETQYF. The CDR3 nucleotides are TGCGCCAGCAGCCAAGATGACAGTGGAGAGACCCAGTACTTC.

The V call is TRBV10-1, the J call TRBJ2-1; 10 nucleotides agree with TRBD2. CDR3 length: 15 residues. Trimming removed 5 bases from V and 2 bases from J; junction bases left unmatched: 3. Germline V gene data show CDR1 as WNHNN and CDR2 as SYGVQD (reference sequence). The CDR3 sequence: CASSFTSGAYNEQFF. The CDR3 DNA is TGCGCCAGCAGTTTTACTAGCGGGGCCTACAATGAGCAGTTCTTC.

This chain joins TRBV29-1 and TRBJ1-5; D is perhaps TRBD1 (6 bases). The CDR3 extends over 12 amino acids. From germline, CDR1 is SQVTM and CDR2 ANQGSEA. Trimming took 4 bases from V and 6 from J, leaving 10 bases between them. The CDR3 nucleotides read TGCAGCGTTGGGGGGCGAGGTCAGCCCCAGCATTTT. Translation gives CSVGGRGQPQHF.

The chain links TRBV15 to TRBJ2-1; D is ambiguous. Trimming pared 0 bases from V and 10 bases from J, leaving 10 bases between. CDR3 length: 13 residues. Germline loops: CDR1 LNHNV, CDR2 YYDKDF (reference sequence). The DNA of the CDR3 is TGTGCCACCAGCAGAGATTCCTATCGAGAGCAGTTCTTC. Translation: CATSRDSYREQFF.

The chain carries TRBV7-2 and TRBJ1-2, with D unclear. Trimming shortened V by 5 bases and J by 4 bases, and 14 bases separated the two germline ends. From germline, CDR1 is SGHTA and CDR2 FQGNSA. This CDR3 is built from 14 residues. The CDR3 sequence is CASSPPSGFYGYTF. In DNA form, the CDR3 reads TGTGCCAGCAGCCCCCCTTCCGGGTTCTATGGCTACACCTTC.

The rearrangement links TRBV5-1 to TRBJ1-3; no reliable D call. The V end was cut by 2 bases, the J end by 8 bases, with 11 bases between. The CDR3 length is 13 residues. Germline V gene sequence: CDR1 SGHRS, CDR2 YFSETQ. The CDR3 DNA follows: TGCGCCAGCAGCTTCGGCGGCGGTGACACCATATATTTT. Protein: CASSFGGGDTIYF.

The chain is built from TRBV9 and TRBJ2-7, with 11 bases lining up with TRBD2. Germline V lookup: CDR1 SGDLS, CDR2 YYNGEE. V dropped 0 bases and J dropped 4; count of bases not matched to a gene: 9. The CDR3 runs to 17 residues. Here the CDR3 reads CASSVGVSGGAGYEQYF. The CDR3 coding sequence is TGTGCCAGCAGCGTAGGGGTTAGCGGGGGGGCCGGGTACGAGCAGTACTTC.

This clone showed up just a few times. This rearrangement joins TRBV18 to TRBJ2-3; 10 positions agree with TRBD2. This CDR3 has 16 amino acids. V was clipped by 3 bases and J by 1 base; unmatched bases: 4. From germline, CDR1 is KGHSH and CDR2 LQKENI. The CDR3, as DNA: TGTGCCAGCTCACCCCCAGGACTAGCGGGCACAGATACGCAGTATTTT. Its translation is CASSPPGLAGTDTQYF.

This clone was recorded once. V gene TRBV9 combines with J gene TRBJ1-3; D not resolved. Germline V gene data show CDR1 as SGDLS and CDR2 as YYNGEE. V lost 1 base and J 0 bases, leaving 8 bases between the germline ends. This CDR3 spans 15 amino acids. CDR3 sequence: CASSVKSGSGNTIYF. DNA of the CDR3: TGTGCCAGCAGCGTAAAATCCGGCTCTGGAAACACCATATATTTT.

This clone was counted once. The chain employs TRBV5-8 and TRBJ2-7; tentative D call: TRBD1 (6 bases). Deletions cut 7 bases from V and 1 base from J, with 15 bases between. The CDR3 extends over 14 amino acids. Germline assignment: CDR1 SGHTS and CDR2 YDEGEE. The CDR3 DNA follows: TGTGCCAGCGCCCGAGACGGACAGTCCTACGAGCAGTACTTC. Amino acids: CASARDGQSYEQYF. Looking up the rest from reference TRBV5-8 and TRBJ2-7 gives the full variable domain: EAGVTQSPTHLIKTRGQQATLRCSPISGHTSVYWYQQALGLGLQFLLWYDEGEERNRGNFPPRFSGRQFPNYSSELNVNALELEDSALYLCASARDGQSYEQYFGPGTRLTVT.

The rearrangement links TRBV6-5 to TRBJ1-1; 9 bases are shared with TRBD1. Germline CDR1 is MNHEY and CDR2 is SVGAGI. This CDR3 is 14 amino acids long. Trimming cost V 7 bases and J 1 base; bases outside gene matches: 4. In nucleotides, the CDR3 is TGTGCCAGCACCCGGGACAGGGCGAACACTGAAGCTTTCTTT. Translating it yields CASTRDRANTEAFF.

The rearrangement uses TRBV2 and TRBJ1-6, with D unclear. The CDR3 consists of 14 residues. Looked up from germline, CDR1 is SNHLY and CDR2 is FYNNEI. V was shortened by 9 bases and J by 6 bases, with 15 bases between the two germline ends. CDR3 nucleotide sequence: TGTGCCAGGGGAGATTCAAACTTTAATTCACCCCTCCACTTT. This encodes CARGDSNFNSPLHF.

The chain recombines TRBV7-8 with TRBJ2-7; D might be TRBD1 (6 bases). With 5 bases removed from V and 4 bases from J, the gap between germline ends came to 12 bases. This CDR3 region has 13 residues. The germline gives CDR1 SGHVS, CDR2 FQNEAQ. CDR3 residues: CASSRLTGYEQYF. The CDR3 DNA reads TGTGCCAGCAGCCGACTGACAGGTTACGAGCAGTACTTC.

The gene calls are TRBV6-6 and TRBJ2-2; tentatively, D is TRBD2 (6 bases). This CDR3 has 14 residues. V was shortened by 7 bases and J by 2 bases, with 11 bases between the two germline ends. Per germline, CDR1 MNHNY and CDR2 SVGAGI (reference sequence). CDR3 sequence: CASTGRINTGELFF. The DNA for the CDR3 is TGTGCCAGCACTGGGAGGATAAACACCGGGGAGCTGTTTTTT.